The text below deals with one T cell receptor beta chain. Its antigen is unknown. This entry belongs to a study of T cell responses to AZD1222 COVID-19 vaccine. Regarding the study as a whole: Most donors were white British, females outnumbered males, and clonal diversity was possibly underestimated. Scientists sampled the repertoires only once the peak T cell response had passed. At 160-218 and 743-854, vaccine-associated CD4 TCRs were dominant, and they spanned spike. Nearly half of spike-specific TCRs reportedly target unmutated variant regions.

Sequencing was performed with immunoSEQ multiplex PCR; in TCRdb, only in-frame clones are kept and a portion is missing. The top ten hold 5.5% to 8% of the sample, which has 95,000 to 150,000 clones, approximately 86% seen once. Trimming removed 10 bases at V and 0 bases at J, with 18 bases between. The CDR3 spans 15 residues. Germline values: CDR1 MNHEY, CDR2 SVGAGI. This material consisted of peripheral blood, taken on day 0 of AZD1222 vaccination. The chain joins TRBV6-5 to TRBJ1-1; D is uncertain. This sequence originates from an adult in good health. The CDR3 DNA reads as TGTGCCACCACCGGACGCAGCAGAGTGAACACTGAAGCTTTCTTT. Protein product: CATTGRSRVNTEAFF.